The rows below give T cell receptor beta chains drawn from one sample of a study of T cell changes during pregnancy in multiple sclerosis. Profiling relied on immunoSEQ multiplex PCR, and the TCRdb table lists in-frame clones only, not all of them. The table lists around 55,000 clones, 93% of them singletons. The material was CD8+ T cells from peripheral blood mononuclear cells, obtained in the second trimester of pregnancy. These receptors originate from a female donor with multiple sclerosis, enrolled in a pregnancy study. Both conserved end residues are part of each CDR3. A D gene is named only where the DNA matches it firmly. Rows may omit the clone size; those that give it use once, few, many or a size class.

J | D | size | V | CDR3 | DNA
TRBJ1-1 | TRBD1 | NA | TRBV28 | CASSSWATGVDTEAFF | TGTGCCAGCAGTTCGTGGGCGACAGGGGTTGACACTGAAGCTTTCTTT
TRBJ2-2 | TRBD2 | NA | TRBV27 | CASSLGGHLSGRANTGELFF | TGTGCCAGCAGTTTAGGGGGCCATCTTAGCGGGAGGGCCAACACCGGGGAGCTGTTTTTT
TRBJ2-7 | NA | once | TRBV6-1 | CASSEVMSYEQYF | TGTGCCAGCAGTGAAGTAATGTCCTACGAGCAGTACTTC
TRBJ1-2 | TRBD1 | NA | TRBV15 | CATTSWAAQGGKTF | TGTGCCACCACCAGCTGGGCGGCCCAGGGGGGAAAGACCTTC
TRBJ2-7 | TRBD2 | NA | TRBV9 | CASSPAGLGTYEQYF | TGTGCCAGCAGCCCCGCGGGACTAGGGACCTACGAGCAGTACTTC
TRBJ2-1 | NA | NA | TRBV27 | CASSFGVPAYNEQFF | TGTGCCAGCAGTTTCGGAGTGCCGGCCTACAATGAGCAGTTCTTC
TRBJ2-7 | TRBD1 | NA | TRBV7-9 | CASSSRTGIYEQYF | TGTGCCAGCAGCAGCCGGACAGGGATCTACGAGCAGTACTTC
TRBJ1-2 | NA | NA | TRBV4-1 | CASSPLKGQGGYGYTF | TGCGCCAGCAGCCCCCTAAAAGGGCAGGGAGGCTATGGCTACACCTTC
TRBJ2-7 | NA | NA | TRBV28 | CASSLAEYYYEQYF | TGTGCCAGCAGTTTAGCAGAATATTACTACGAGCAGTACTTC
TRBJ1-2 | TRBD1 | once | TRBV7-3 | CASSLTVWTGINYGYTF | TGTGCCAGCAGCTTAACCGTTTGGACAGGCATTAACTATGGCTACACCTTC
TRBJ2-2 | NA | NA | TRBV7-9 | CASSSRGGRVTGELFF | TGTGCCAGCAGCTCCAGAGGGGGTCGGGTTACCGGGGAGCTGTTTTTT
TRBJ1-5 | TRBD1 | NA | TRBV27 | CASRPGTGGYDSNQPQHF | TGTGCCAGCAGACCCGGGACAGGGGGCTATGATAGCAATCAGCCCCAGCATTTT
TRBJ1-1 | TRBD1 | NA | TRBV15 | CATSRGDRLQAFF | TGTGCCACCAGCAGAGGGGACAGATTACAAGCTTTCTTT
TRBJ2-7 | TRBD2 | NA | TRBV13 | CASSSRTSGGSYEQYF | TGTGCCAGCAGCTCCAGGACTAGCGGGGGGTCCTACGAGCAGTACTTC
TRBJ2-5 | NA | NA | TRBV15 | CATSRDLTVLETQYF | TGTGCCACCAGCAGAGACCTGACAGTACTAGAGACCCAGTACTTC
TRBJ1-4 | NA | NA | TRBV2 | CASSEASAVNEKLFF | TGTGCCAGCAGTGAAGCGTCGGCGGTTAATGAAAAACTGTTTTTT
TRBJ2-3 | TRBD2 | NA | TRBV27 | CASSLSSGGITDTQYF | TGTGCCAGCAGTTTATCCAGCGGGGGGATCACAGATACGCAGTATTTT
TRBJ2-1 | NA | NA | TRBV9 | CASSVEGGGPGVDEQFF | TGTGCCAGCAGCGTAGAAGGGGGGGGGCCCGGGGTGGATGAGCAGTTCTTC
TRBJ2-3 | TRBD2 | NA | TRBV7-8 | CASTYPTSGGGTDTQYF | TGTGCCAGCACCTACCCGACTAGCGGGGGGGGCACAGATACGCAGTATTTT
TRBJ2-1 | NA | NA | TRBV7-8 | CASTSDGYNEQFF | TGTGCCAGCACCAGCGATGGATACAATGAGCAGTTCTTC
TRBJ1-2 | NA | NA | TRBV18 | CASSLQGTPTNYGYTF | TGTGCCAGCTCTCTCCAAGGGACACCTACTAACTATGGCTACACCTTC
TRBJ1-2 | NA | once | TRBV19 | CASSIGAFLYTF | TGTGCCAGTAGTATAGGGGCGTTTCTGTACACCTTC
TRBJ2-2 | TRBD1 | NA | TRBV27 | CATETGIGELFF | TGTGCCACCGAGACAGGGATCGGGGAGCTGTTTTTT
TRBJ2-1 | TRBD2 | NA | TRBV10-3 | CATLGGFDEQFF | TGTGCCACCCTGGGAGGGTTCGATGAGCAGTTCTTC
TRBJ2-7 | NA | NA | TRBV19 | CASSAPTGFYEQYF | TGTGCCAGTAGTGCCCCGACAGGTTTCTACGAGCAGTACTTC
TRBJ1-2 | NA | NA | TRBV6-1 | CASSETQGLNYGYTF | TGTGCCAGCAGTGAAACGCAGGGGCTTAACTATGGCTACACCTTC
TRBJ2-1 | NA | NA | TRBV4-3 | CASSPIQGTDEQFF | TGCGCCAGCAGCCCTATTCAGGGGACGGATGAGCAGTTCTTC
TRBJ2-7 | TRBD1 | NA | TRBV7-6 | CASSRTGVENEQYF | TGTGCCAGCAGCCGGACAGGGGTAGAGAACGAGCAGTACTTC
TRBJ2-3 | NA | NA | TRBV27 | CASSSGFGTDTQYF | TGTGCCAGCAGTTCAGGGTTTGGCACAGATACGCAGTATTTT
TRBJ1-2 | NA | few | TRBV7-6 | CASSLPRGLGYTF | TGTGCCAGCAGCCTCCCCAGAGGGCTTGGCTACACCTTC
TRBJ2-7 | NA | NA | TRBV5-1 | CASSSPGVSYEQYF | TGCGCCAGCAGCTCACCAGGGGTATCCTACGAGCAGTACTTC
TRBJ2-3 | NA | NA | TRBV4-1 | CASKAHPRGTDTQYF | TGCGCCAGCAAGGCCCACCCCCGGGGCACAGATACGCAGTATTTT
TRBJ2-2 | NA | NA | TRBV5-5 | CASSPFGTQLPGELFF | TGTGCCAGCAGCCCGTTCGGGACACAACTCCCCGGGGAGCTGTTTTTT
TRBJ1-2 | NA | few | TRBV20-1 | CSARDLYGYTF | TGCAGTGCTAGAGACCTATATGGCTACACCTTC
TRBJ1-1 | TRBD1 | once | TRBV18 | CASSPSTGQGFTEAFF | TGTGCCAGCTCACCTTCCACCGGACAGGGTTTCACTGAAGCTTTCTTT
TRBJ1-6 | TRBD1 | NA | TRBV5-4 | CASSLVTGNNSPLHF | TGTGCCAGCAGCTTGGTGACAGGGAATAATTCACCCCTCCACTTT
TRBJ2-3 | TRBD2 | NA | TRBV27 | CASSLRSGRVPDTQYF | TGTGCCAGCAGTTTAAGGAGCGGGAGGGTCCCAGATACGCAGTATTTT
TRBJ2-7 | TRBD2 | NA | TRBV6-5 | CASSLSSGGEYEQYF | TGTGCCAGCAGCTTATCTAGCGGGGGGGAATACGAGCAGTACTTC
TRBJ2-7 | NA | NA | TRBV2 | CASSGALYEQYF | TGTGCCAGCAGTGGGGCCCTCTACGAGCAGTACTTC
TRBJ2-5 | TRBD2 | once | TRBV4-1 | CASSPLGAGGSQTQYF | TGCGCCAGCAGCCCGCTAGGAGCGGGAGGGTCCCAGACCCAGTACTTC
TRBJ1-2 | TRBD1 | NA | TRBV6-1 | CASTDRATNYGYTF | TGTGCCAGCACGGACAGGGCGACTAACTATGGCTACACCTTC
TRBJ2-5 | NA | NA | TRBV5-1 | CASSLDLRGATQYF | TGCGCCAGCAGCTTGGACTTAAGGGGCGCGACCCAGTACTTC
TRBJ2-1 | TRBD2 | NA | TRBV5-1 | CASREAGGHEQFF | TGCGCCAGCAGAGAAGCGGGAGGCCATGAGCAGTTCTTC
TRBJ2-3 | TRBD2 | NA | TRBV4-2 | CASSSRTSGGSTDTQYF | TGTGCCAGCAGCTCCCGGACTAGCGGGGGGTCCACAGATACGCAGTATTTT
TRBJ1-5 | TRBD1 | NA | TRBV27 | CASSLGQGSQPQHF | TGTGCCAGCAGTCTGGGACAGGGTAGTCAGCCCCAGCATTTT
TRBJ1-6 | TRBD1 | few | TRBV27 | CASSYGTGLSPLHF | TGTGCCAGCAGTTACGGGACAGGGTTATCACCCCTCCACTTT
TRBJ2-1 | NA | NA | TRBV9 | CASSVYNYRNDEQFF | TGTGCCAGCAGCGTTTATAACTACCGGAACGATGAGCAGTTCTTC
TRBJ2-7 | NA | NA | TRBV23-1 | CASSHLQFVYEQYF | TGCGCCAGCAGTCACTTACAGTTTGTCTACGAGCAGTACTTC
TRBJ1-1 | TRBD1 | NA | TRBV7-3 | CASSETGSDTEAFF | TGTGCCAGCAGCGAGACAGGGAGTGACACTGAAGCTTTCTTT
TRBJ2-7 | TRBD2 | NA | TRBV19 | CASSLGLAGVSEQYF | TGTGCCAGTAGTTTAGGACTAGCGGGAGTAAGCGAGCAGTACTTC
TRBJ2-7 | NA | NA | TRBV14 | CASSQGGRQYF | TGTGCCAGCAGCCAAGGAGGAAGGCAGTACTTC
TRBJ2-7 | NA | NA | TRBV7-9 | CASSPWGERTYEQYF | TGTGCCAGCAGTCCCTGGGGGGAACGTACCTACGAGCAGTACTTC
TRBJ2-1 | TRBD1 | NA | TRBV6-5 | CASSYGQGLYNEQFF | TGTGCCAGCAGTTACGGACAGGGTTTATACAATGAGCAGTTCTTC
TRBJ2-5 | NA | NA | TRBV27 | CASSLGGTSGETQYF | TGTGCCAGCAGTTTAGGCGGGACTTCGGGGGAGACCCAGTACTTC
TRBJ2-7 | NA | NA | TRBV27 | CASSLGGLGSAGEQYF | TGTGCCAGCAGTTTAGGGGGACTGGGGTCCGCCGGCGAGCAGTACTTC
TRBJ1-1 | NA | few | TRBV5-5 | CASSFWLNTEAFF | TGTGCCAGCAGCTTTTGGCTGAACACTGAAGCTTTCTTT